This T cell receptor beta chain appears in the sequencing data of a study of blood T cell repertoires in COVID-19. The V gene lost 1 base and the J gene lost 9 bases, with 13 bases spanning the gap. Germline CDR1 MDHEN, CDR2 SYDVKM. The CDR3 has 15 amino acids. Symptom resolution, clearance, or two negative PCRs marked the recovered donors of Cohort 3. The data were produced by immunoSEQ multiplex PCR, yet TCRdb's version contains in-frame clones alone and is incomplete. This sample has 200,000 to 250,000 clones, with roughly 84% found just once. This rearrangement joins TRBV28 to TRBJ1-6, with a possible D match to TRBD1 (5 bases). The receptor was derived from a middle-aged woman who had recovered from COVID-19. The sample taken for sequencing was PBMCs or T cells enriched from blood (not recorded which). CDR3 sequence reads: CASSLSRQGTSPLHF. The CDR3 nucleotides are TGTGCCAGCAGTTTATCAAGGCAGGGTACTTCACCCCTCCACTTT.